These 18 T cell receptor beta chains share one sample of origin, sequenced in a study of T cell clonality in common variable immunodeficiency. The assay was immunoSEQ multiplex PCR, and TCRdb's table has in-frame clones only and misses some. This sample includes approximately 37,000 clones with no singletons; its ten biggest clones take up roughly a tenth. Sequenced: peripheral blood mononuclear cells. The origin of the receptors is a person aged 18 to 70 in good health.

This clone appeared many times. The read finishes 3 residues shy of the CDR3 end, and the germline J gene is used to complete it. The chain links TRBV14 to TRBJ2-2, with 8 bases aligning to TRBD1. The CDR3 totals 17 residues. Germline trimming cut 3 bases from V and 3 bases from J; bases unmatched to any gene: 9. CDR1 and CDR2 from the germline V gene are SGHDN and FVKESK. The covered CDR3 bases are TGTGCCAGCAGCCACTTTAGGACAGGGATGCACACCGGGGAG. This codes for CASSHFRTGMHTGE. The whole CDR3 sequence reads CASSHFRTGMHTGELFF.

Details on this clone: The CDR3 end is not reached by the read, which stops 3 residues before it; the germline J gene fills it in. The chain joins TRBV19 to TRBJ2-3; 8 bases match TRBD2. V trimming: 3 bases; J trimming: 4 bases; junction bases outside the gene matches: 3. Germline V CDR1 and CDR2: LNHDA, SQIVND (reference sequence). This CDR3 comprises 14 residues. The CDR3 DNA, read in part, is TGTGCCAGTAGTATTAGCGGGACCTCAGATACG. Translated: CASSISGTSDT. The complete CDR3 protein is CASSISGTSDTQYF.

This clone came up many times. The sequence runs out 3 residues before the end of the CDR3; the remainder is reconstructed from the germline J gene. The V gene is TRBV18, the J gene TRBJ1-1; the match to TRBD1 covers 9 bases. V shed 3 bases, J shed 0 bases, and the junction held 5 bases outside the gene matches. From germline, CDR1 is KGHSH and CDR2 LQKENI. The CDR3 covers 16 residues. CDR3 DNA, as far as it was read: TGTGCCAGCTCACCTTTACAGGGGGCTGTGAACACTGAA. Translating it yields CASSPLQGAVNTE. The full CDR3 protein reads CASSPLQGAVNTEAFF.

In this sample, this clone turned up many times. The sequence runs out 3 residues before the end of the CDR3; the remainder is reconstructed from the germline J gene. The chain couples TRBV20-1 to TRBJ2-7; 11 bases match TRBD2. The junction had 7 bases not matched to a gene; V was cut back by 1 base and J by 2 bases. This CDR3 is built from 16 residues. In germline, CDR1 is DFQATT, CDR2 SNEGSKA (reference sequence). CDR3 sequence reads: CSARGTSGPEAYEQYF. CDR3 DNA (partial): TGCAGTGCTAGAGGGACTAGCGGGCCTGAAGCCTACGAG.

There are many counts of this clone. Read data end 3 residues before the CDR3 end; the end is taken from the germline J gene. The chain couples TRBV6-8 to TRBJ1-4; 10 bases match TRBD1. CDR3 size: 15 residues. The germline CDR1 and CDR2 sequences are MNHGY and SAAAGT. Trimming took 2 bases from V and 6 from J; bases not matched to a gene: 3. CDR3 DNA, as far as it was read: TGTGCCAGCAGTTACCGGGACAGGGGTGATGAAAAA. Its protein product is CASSYRDRGDEK. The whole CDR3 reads CASSYRDRGDEKLFF.

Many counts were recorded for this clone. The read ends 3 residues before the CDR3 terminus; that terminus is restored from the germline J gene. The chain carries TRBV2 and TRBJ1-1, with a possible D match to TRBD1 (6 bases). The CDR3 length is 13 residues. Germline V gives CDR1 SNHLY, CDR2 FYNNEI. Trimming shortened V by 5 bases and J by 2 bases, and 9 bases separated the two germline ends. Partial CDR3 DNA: TGTGCCAGCAGTCAGGACAGTAACACTGAA. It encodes CASSQDSNTE. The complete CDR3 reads CASSQDSNTEAFF.

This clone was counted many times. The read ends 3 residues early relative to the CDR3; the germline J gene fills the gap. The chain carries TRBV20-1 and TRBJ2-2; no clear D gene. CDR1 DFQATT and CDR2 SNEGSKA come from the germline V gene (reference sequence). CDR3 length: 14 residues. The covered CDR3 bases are TGCAGTGCTCAACCCCCGGCAACTAATGAAAAG. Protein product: CSAQPPATNEK. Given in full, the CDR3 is CSAQPPATNEKLFF.

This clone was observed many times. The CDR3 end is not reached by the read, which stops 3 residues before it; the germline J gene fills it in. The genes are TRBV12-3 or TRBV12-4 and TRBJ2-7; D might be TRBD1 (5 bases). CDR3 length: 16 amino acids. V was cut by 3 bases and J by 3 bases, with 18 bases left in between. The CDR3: CASSFDASGRDYEQYF. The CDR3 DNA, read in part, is TGTGCCAGCAGTTTCGACGCCTCGGGCAGGGACTACGAG.

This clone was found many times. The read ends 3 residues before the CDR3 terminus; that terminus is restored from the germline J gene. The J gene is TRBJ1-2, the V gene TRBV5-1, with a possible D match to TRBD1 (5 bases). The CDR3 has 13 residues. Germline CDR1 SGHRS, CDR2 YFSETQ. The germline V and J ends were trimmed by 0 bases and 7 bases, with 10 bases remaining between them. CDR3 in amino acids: CASSLAGTAGYTF. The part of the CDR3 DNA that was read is TGCGCCAGCAGCTTGGCCGGGACTGCTGGC.

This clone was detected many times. CDR3 residues: CASSFLGVRKAFF. CDR3 bases read: TGTGCCAGCAGTTTTTTGGGCGTGAGGAAA. The rearrangement uses TRBV12-3 or TRBV12-4 and TRBJ1-1; D is ambiguous. The sequenced fragment ends 3 residues before the CDR3 boundary, so the rest is inferred from the germline J gene. The CDR3 loop spans 13 amino acids.

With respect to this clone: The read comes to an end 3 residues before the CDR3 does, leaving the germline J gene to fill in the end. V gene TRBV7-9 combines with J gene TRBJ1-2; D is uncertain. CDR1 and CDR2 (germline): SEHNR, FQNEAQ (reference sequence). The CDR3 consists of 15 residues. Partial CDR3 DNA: TGTGCCAGCAGCTTCACTAGCGGGAGCCCTAATACC. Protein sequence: CASSFTSGSPNT. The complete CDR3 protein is CASSFTSGSPNTYTF.

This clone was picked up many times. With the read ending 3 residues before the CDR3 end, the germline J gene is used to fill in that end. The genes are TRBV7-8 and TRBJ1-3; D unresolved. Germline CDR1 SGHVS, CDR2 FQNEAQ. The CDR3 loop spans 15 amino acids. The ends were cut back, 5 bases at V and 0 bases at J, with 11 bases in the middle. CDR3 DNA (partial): TGTGCCAGCAGCCCGAGGGCCTACTCTGGAAACACC. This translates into CASSPRAYSGNT. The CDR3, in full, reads CASSPRAYSGNTIYF.

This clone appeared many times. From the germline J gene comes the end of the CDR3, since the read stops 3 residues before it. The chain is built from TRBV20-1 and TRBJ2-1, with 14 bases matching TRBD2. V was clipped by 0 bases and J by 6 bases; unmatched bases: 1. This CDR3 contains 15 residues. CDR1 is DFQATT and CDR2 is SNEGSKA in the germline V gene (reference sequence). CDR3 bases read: TGCAGTGCTAGAGAAGGACTAGCGGGAGGCAATGAG. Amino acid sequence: CSAREGLAGGNE. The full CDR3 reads CSAREGLAGGNEQFF.

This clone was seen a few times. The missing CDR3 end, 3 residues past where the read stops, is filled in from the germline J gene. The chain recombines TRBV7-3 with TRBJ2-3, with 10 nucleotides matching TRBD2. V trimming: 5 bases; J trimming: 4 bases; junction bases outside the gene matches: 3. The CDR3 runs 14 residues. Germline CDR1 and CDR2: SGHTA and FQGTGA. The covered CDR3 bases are TGTGCCAGCAGCCAGGGACTAGCGTCAGATACG. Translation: CASSQGLASDT. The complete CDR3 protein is CASSQGLASDTQYF.

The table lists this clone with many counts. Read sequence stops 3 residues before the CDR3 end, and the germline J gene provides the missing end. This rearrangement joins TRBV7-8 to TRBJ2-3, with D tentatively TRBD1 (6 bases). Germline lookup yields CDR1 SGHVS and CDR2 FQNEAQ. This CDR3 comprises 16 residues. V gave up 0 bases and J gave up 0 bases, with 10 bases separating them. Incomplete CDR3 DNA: TGTGCCAGCAGCTTAGCGGGGACATCTAGCACAGATACG. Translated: CASSLAGTSSTDT. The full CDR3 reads CASSLAGTSSTDTQYF.

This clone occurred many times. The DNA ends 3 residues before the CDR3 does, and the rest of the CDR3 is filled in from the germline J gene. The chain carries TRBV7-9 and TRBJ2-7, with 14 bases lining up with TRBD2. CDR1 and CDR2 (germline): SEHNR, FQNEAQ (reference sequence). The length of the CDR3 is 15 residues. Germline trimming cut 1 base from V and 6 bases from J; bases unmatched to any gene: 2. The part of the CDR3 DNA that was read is TGTGCCAGCAGCTTAGGACTAGCGGGAGGGGGCGAG. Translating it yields CASSLGLAGGGE. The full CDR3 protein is CASSLGLAGGGEQYF.

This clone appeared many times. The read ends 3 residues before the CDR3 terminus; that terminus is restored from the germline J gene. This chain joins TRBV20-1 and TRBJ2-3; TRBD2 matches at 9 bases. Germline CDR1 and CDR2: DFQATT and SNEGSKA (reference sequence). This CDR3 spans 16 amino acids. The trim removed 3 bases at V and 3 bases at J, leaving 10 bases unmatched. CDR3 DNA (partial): TGCAGTGCTAGCCTGACTAGCGGTTCTCGTACAGATACG. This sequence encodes CSASLTSGSRTDT. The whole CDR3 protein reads CSASLTSGSRTDTQYF.

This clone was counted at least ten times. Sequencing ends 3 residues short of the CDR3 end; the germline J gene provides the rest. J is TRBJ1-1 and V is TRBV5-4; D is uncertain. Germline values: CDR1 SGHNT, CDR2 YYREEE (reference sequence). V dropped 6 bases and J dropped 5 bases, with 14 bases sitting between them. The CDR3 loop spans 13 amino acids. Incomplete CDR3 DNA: TGTGCCAGCACCCTGGACTCAGTGACTGAA. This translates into CASTLDSVTE. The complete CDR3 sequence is CASTLDSVTEAFF.